What follows are 16 T cell receptor beta chains derived from one specimen sequenced in a study of memory CD4+ T cells and cytomegalovirus serostatus (dated by TCRdb to 2018 to 2020). A FACSAria II was used to sort memory CD4+ T cells, defined as single viable CD3+CD4+CD8-CD45RO+ cells. The library was produced with the immunoSEQ multiplex PCR assay. The immuneACCESS repertoire file appears here via TCRdb, limited to in-frame rearrangements. These files lack a portion of the clones; in checked studies, under half of the deficit traces to unresolved V genes, and the cause of the others is not known. Recorded for this sample are 50,000 to 65,000 clones; around 77% of them occurred a single time. Jointly, the top ten make up roughly 0.94% of the sample. Sequencing was carried out using memory CD4+ T cells from blood. The receptors were sampled from an adult in good health and CMV-seronegative.

The rearrangement joins TRBV16 to TRBJ1-2; tentative D call: TRBD1 (5 bases). V dropped 4 bases and J dropped 3 bases, with 18 bases sitting between them. The CDR3 spans 16 residues. Germline CDR1 and CDR2: KGHSY and FQNENV. Here the CDR3 DNA reads TGTGCCAGCAGCCGCTCCCCCTCGGGGGGTGACTATGGCTACACCTTC. Translating it yields CASSRSPSGGDYGYTF.

V is TRBV12-5 and J is TRBJ2-7; unclear D gene. Trimming stripped 1 base from V and 2 bases from J, with 3 bases between. CDR1 and CDR2 from the germline V gene are LGHNT and FRNRAP. The CDR3 loop spans 12 amino acids. Here the CDR3 DNA reads TGTGCTAGTGGTTTGGGAACCTACGAGCAGTACTTC. Translating it yields CASGLGTYEQYF. Variable domain in full (rest from reference TRBV12-5 and TRBJ2-7): DARVTQTPRHKVTEMGQEVTMRCQPILGHNTVFWYRQTMMQGLELLAYFRNRAPLDDSGMPKDRFSAEMPDATLATLKIQPSEPRDSAVYFCASGLGTYEQYFGPGTRLTVT.

J is TRBJ2-7 and V is TRBV7-8; TRBD2 might be the D (5 bases). The length of the CDR3 is 13 residues. V was clipped by 1 base and J by 6 bases, with 10 bases between them. The V gene's germline CDR1 is SGHVS and CDR2 FQNEAQ. The CDR3 nucleotides read TGTGCCAGCAGCTTAGTTCGGGGTGGCGAGCAGTACTTC. Translation: CASSLVRGGEQYF.

The V and J genes are TRBV20-1 and TRBJ2-5; D gene unclear. CDR1 DFQATT and CDR2 SNEGSKA come from the germline V gene (reference sequence). V was shortened by 1 base and J by 5 bases, with 5 bases between the two germline ends. The CDR3 covers 11 residues. The CDR3 DNA is TGCAGTGCTAGAGTGCGTGAGACCCAGTACTTC. Translated, it gives CSARVRETQYF.

CDR3 in DNA: TGTGCCAGCAGCTTCCTCGGGGGGCCCTACGAGCAGTACTTC. Its translation: CASSFLGGPYEQYF. The rearrangement joins TRBV11-2 to TRBJ2-7; possible D gene TRBD2, 7 bases. The CDR3 contains 14 residues. Germline loops: CDR1 SGHAT, CDR2 FQNNGV. V lost 3 bases to trimming and J lost 2 bases, with 11 bases between them.

The chain recombines TRBV5-1 with TRBJ2-5, with D maybe TRBD1 (5 bases). Germline loops: CDR1 SGHRS, CDR2 YFSETQ. The CDR3 totals 14 residues. The V gene lost 4 bases and the J gene lost 1 base, with 11 bases spanning the gap. The CDR3 loop reads CASSRDRSQETQYF. In DNA, the CDR3 is TGCGCCAGCAGCAGAGACAGATCCCAAGAGACCCAGTACTTC.

V usage is TRBV27 and J usage is TRBJ2-2; D is perhaps TRBD1 (6 bases). V was cut by 4 bases and J by 6 bases, with 18 bases left in between. This CDR3 has 16 amino acids. Per germline, CDR1 MNHEY and CDR2 SMNVEV (reference sequence). This CDR3 is CASSSYRDNGAGELFF. The CDR3 nucleotides read TGTGCCAGCAGTTCGTACAGGGATAATGGGGCCGGGGAGCTGTTTTTT.

V gene TRBV2 combines with J gene TRBJ1-2; no firm D call. Germline V gene sequence: CDR1 SNHLY, CDR2 FYNNEI. CDR3 size: 10 residues. V shed 6 bases and J shed 6 bases, with 5 bases lying between them. CDR3 nucleotide sequence: TGTGCCAGCAGCGTAGATGGCTACACCTTC. Residues: CASSVDGYTF.

The V and J genes are TRBV5-1 and TRBJ2-1; TRBD1 aligns across 8 bases. Germline loops: CDR1 SGHRS, CDR2 YFSETQ. CDR3 length: 15 amino acids. V shed 4 bases, J shed 0 bases, and the junction held 3 bases outside the gene matches. CDR3 sequence reads: CASSTGTGSYNEQFF. The DNA of the CDR3 is TGCGCCAGCAGCACCGGGACAGGCTCCTACAATGAGCAGTTCTTC.

The rearrangement joins TRBV2 to TRBJ2-7; 9 bases align to TRBD1. Trimming removed 6 bases from V and 6 bases from J; junction bases left unmatched: 6. The germline V gene encodes CDR1 SNHLY and CDR2 FYNNEI. The CDR3 has 13 amino acids. CDR3 sequence: CASRRQGGGEQYF. CDR3 DNA: TGTGCCAGCAGAAGACAGGGGGGTGGCGAGCAGTACTTC.

The chain employs TRBV30 and TRBJ2-7, with a possible D match to TRBD1 (6 bases). Trimming removed 4 bases at V and 0 bases at J, with 13 bases between. The CDR3 has 14 amino acids. Germline lookup yields CDR1 GTSNPN and CDR2 SVGIG (reference sequence). This CDR3 is CAWTHRAYSYEQYF. The CDR3 nucleotides read TGTGCCTGGACTCACAGGGCTTACTCCTACGAGCAGTACTTC.

This clone appeared a single time. This rearrangement joins TRBV18 to TRBJ2-2; no firm D call. The CDR3 contains 11 residues. V dropped 6 bases and J dropped 6 bases, with 5 bases sitting between them. Germline loops: CDR1 KGHSH, CDR2 LQKENI. CDR3 loop: CASSESGELFF. CDR3 DNA sequence: TGTGCCAGCTCCGAGTCCGGGGAGCTGTTTTTT.

This sequence joins TRBV6-6 and TRBJ2-3; D unresolved. V was shortened by 4 bases and J by 4 bases, with 12 bases between the two germline ends. Germline V lookup: CDR1 MNHNY, CDR2 SVGAGI (reference sequence). The CDR3 sequence is 14 residues long. The CDR3 protein is CASSFGPYSDTQYF. The CDR3 nucleotides are TGTGCCAGCAGTTTTGGTCCATATTCAGATACGCAGTATTTT.

The chain combines TRBV27 with TRBJ1-1; no clear D gene. Germline V CDR1 and CDR2: MNHEY, SMNVEV (reference sequence). V was trimmed by 3 bases and J by 7 bases, leaving 6 bases between them. The CDR3 length is 11 residues. CDR3 in DNA: TGTGCCAGCAGTTTTATGAATGAAGCTTTCTTT. This encodes CASSFMNEAFF.

The chain recombines TRBV19 with TRBJ1-3, with D perhaps TRBD1 (6 bases). CDR1 and CDR2 from the germline V gene are LNHDA and SQIVND (reference sequence). V was shortened by 0 bases and J by 4 bases, with 10 bases between the two germline ends. This CDR3 is 15 amino acids long. CDR3 region: CASSIEPGHGNTIYF. CDR3 bases: TGTGCCAGTAGTATAGAACCGGGACACGGAAACACCATATATTTT.

The chain is built from TRBV5-1 and TRBJ2-1; 7 bases fit TRBD2. Germline V gene lookup returns CDR1 SGHRS and CDR2 YFSETQ. The CDR3 covers 16 residues. Unmatched junction bases numbered 11, after V lost 1 base and J lost 7 bases. The CDR3, as DNA: TGCGCCAGCAGCTTGATCCCCGGGGGGAATGGTAATGAGCAGTTCTTC. It translates to CASSLIPGGNGNEQFF. Full variable domain (remainder filled in from reference TRBV5-1 and TRBJ2-1): KAGVTQTPRYLIKTRGQQVTLSCSPISGHRSVSWYQQTPGQGLQFLFEYFSETQRNKGNFPGRFSGRQFSNSRSEMNVSTLELGDSALYLCASSLIPGGNGNEQFFGPGTRLTVL.